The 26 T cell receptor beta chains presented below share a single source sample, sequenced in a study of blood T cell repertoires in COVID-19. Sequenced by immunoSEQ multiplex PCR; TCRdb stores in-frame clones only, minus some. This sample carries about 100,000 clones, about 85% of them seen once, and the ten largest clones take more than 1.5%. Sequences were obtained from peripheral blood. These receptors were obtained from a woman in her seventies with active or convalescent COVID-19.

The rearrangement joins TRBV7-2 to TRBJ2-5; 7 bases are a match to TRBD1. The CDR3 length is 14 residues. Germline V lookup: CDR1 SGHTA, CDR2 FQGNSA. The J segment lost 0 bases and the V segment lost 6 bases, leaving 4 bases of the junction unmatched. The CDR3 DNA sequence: TGTGCCAGCAGGGGACAGCCGAACCAAGAGACCCAGTACTTC. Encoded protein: CASRGQPNQETQYF. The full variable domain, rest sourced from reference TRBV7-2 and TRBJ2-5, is GAGVSQSPSNKVTEKGKDVELRCDPISGHTALYWYRQSLGQGLEFLIYFQGNSAPDKSGLPSDRFSAERTGGSVSTLTIQRTQQEDSAVYLCASRGQPNQETQYFGPGTRLLVL.

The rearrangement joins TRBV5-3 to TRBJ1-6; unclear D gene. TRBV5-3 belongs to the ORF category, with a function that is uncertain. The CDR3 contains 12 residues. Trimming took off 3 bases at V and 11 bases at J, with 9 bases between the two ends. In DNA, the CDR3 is TGTGCCAGAAGCTGTGGGGAGCCACCCCTCCACTTT. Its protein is CARSCGEPPLHF.

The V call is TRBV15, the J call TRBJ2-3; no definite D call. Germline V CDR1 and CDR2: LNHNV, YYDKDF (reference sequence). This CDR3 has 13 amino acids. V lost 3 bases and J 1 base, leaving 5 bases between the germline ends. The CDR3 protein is CATSSHGTDTQYF. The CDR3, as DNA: TGTGCCACCAGCAGCCATGGCACAGATACGCAGTATTTT.

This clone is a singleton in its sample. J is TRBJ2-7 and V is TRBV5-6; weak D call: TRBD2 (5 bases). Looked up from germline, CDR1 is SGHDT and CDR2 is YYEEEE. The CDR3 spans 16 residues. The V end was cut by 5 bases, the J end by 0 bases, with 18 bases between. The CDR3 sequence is CASRIRRTGSSYEQYF. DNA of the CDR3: TGTGCCAGCAGAATACGAAGGACGGGGAGCTCCTACGAGCAGTACTTC. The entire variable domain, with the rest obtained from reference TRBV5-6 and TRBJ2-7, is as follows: DAGVTQSPTHLIKTRGQQVTLRCSPKSGHDTVSWYQQALGQGPQFIFQYYEEEERQRGNFPDRFSGHQFPNYSSELNVNALLLGDSALYLCASRIRRTGSSYEQYFGPGTRLTVT.

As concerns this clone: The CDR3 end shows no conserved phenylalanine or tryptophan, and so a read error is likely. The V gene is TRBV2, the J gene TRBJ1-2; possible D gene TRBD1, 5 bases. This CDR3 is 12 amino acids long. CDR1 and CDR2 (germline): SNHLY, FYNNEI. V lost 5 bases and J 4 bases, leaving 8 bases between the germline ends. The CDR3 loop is CASSLQAYGYTL. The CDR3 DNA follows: TGTGCCAGCAGTCTACAGGCCTATGGCTACACCCTC.

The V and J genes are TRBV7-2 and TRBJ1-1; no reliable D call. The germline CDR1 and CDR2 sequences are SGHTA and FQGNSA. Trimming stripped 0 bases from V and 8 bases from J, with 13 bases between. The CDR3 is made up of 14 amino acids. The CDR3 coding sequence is TGTGCCAGCAGCTTAGCGTGGCAGGTTGGCGAAGCTTTCTTT. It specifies CASSLAWQVGEAFF.

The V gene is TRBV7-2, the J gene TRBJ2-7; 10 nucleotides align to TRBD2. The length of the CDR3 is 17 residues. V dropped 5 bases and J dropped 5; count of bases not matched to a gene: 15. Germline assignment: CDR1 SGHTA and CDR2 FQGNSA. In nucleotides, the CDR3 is TGTGCCAGCAGCCCTACCCGACGGACTAGCGGTGTCCACGAGCAGTACTTC. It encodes CASSPTRRTSGVHEQYF.

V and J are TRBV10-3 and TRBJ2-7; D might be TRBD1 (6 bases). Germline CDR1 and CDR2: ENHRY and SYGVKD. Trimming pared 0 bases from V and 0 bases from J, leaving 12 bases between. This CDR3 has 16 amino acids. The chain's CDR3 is CAISESRQAHSYEQYF. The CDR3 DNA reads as TGTGCCATCAGTGAGTCGAGACAGGCCCACTCCTACGAGCAGTACTTC.

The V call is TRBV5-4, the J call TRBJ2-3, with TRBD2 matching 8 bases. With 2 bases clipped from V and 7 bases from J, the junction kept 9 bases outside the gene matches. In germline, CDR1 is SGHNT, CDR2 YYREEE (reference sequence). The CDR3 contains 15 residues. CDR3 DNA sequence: TGTGCCAGCAGCTTCGAGCGGGGGACTTGGAATACGCAGTATTTT. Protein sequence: CASSFERGTWNTQYF.

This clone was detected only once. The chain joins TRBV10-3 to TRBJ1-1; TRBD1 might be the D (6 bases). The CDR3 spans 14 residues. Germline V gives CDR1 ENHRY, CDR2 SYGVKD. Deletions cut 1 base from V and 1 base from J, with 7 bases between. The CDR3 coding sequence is TGTGCCATCAGTGAGTTAGGGGGGAACACTGAAGCTTTCTTT. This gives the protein CAISELGGNTEAFF.

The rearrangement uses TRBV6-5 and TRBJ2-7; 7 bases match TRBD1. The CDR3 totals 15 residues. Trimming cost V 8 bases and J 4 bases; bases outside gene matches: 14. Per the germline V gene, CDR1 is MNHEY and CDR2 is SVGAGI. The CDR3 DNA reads TGTGCCAGCTGCAGCTTTGACAGGGTACGGTACGAGCAGTACTTC. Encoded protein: CASCSFDRVRYEQYF.

CDR3 DNA sequence: TGCGCCAGCAGCCAGGTCAGGACAGGGAATCAGCCCCAGCATTTT. This gives the protein CASSQVRTGNQPQHF. The chain has TRBV4-1 and TRBJ1-5; TRBD1 aligns across 8 bases. CDR1 and CDR2 (germline): MGHRA, YSYEKL. The junction had 5 bases not matched to a gene; V was cut back by 3 bases and J by 4 bases. The CDR3 has 15 amino acids.

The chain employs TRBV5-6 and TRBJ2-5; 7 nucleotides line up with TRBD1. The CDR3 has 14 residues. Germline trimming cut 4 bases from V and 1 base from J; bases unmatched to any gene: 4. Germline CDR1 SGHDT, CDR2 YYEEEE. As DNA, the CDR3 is TGTGCCAGCAGCCCCCGGGACAGCCAAGAGACCCAGTACTTC. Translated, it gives CASSPRDSQETQYF.

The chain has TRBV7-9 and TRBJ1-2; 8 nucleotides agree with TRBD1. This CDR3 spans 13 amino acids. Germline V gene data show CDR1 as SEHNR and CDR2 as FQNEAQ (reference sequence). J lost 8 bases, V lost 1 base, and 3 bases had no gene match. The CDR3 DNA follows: TGTGCCAGCAGCTTAGGACAGGGGTACGGCTACACCTTC. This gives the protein CASSLGQGYGYTF.

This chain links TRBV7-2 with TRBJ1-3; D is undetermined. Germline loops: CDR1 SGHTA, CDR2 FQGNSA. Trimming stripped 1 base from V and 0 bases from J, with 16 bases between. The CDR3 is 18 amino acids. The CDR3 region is CASSLGSRGPSSGNTIYF. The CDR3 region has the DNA TGTGCCAGCAGCTTAGGTTCTCGGGGTCCTTCCTCTGGAAACACCATATATTTT.

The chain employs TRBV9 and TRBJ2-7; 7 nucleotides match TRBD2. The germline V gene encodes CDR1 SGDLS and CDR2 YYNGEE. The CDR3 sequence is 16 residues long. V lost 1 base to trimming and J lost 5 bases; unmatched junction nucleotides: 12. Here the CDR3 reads CASSVSAGAKQHEQYF. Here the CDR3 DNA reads TGTGCCAGCAGCGTATCGGCGGGAGCAAAACAACACGAGCAGTACTTC.

CDR3 coding DNA: TGTGCCAGCACGCGGGCAGGATCCATGAACACTGAAGCTTTCTTT. The encoded protein is CASTRAGSMNTEAFF. The rearrangement links TRBV28 to TRBJ1-1; D remains ambiguous. Germline V gene lookup returns CDR1 MDHEN and CDR2 SYDVKM. V was pared by 7 bases and J by 0 bases, with 15 bases between. The CDR3 covers 15 residues.

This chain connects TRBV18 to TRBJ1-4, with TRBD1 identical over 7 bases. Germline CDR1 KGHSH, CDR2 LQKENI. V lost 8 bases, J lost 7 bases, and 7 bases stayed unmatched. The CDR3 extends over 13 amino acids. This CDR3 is CASAGGLSEKLFF. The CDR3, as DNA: TGTGCCAGCGCAGGGGGGTTGAGTGAAAAACTGTTTTTT.

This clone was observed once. The CDR3 DNA follows: TGTGCCAGCAGCTTCGGTAGGAGTTCTGGGGCCAACGTCCTGACTTTC. Its protein product is CASSFGRSSGANVLTF. The chain is built from TRBV7-3 and TRBJ2-6, with D unresolved. Germline V gene data show CDR1 as SGHTA and CDR2 as FQGTGA. The CDR3 is 16 residues long. Deletions cut 3 bases from V and 1 base from J, with 10 bases between.

CDR3 in amino acids: CASSFIRAVYSNQPQHF. The CDR3 bases are TGTGCCAGCAGTTTTATTCGTGCGGTGTATAGCAATCAGCCCCAGCATTTT. The genes are TRBV28 and TRBJ1-5, with D unclear. CDR1 is MDHEN, CDR2 SYDVKM, per germline. This CDR3 contains 17 residues. Trimming took 3 bases from V and 0 from J, leaving 15 bases between them.

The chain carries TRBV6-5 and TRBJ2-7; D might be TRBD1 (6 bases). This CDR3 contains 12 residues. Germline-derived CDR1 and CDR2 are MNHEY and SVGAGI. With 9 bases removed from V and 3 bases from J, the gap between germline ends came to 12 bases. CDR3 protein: CASYTGIYEQYF. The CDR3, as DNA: TGTGCCAGTTACACAGGGATCTACGAGCAGTACTTC.

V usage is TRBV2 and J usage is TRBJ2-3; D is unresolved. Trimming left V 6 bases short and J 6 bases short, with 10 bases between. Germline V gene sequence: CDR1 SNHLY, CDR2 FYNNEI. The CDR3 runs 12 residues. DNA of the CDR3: TGTGCCAGCAGCCCCTCTTCCGATACGCAGTATTTT. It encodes CASSPSSDTQYF.

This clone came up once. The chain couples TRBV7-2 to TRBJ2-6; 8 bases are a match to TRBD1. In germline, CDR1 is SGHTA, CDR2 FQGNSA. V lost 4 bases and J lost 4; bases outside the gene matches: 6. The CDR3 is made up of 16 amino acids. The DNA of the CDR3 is TGTGCCAGCAGCTCCCAGGGGGCGGTAGGGGCCAACGTCCTGACTTTC. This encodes CASSSQGAVGANVLTF.

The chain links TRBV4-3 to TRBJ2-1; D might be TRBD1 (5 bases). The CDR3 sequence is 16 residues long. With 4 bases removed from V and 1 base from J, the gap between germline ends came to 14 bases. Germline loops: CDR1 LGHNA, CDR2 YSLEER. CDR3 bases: TGCGCCAGCAGCCCTGGGGCTTACCTTTCCTACAATGAGCAGTTCTTC. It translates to CASSPGAYLSYNEQFF.

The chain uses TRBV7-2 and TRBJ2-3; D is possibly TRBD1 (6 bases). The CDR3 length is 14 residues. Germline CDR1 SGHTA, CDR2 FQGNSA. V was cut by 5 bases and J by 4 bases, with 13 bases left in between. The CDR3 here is CASSPGSGADTQYF. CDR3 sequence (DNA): TGTGCCAGCAGCCCCGGGTCAGGGGCAGATACGCAGTATTTT.

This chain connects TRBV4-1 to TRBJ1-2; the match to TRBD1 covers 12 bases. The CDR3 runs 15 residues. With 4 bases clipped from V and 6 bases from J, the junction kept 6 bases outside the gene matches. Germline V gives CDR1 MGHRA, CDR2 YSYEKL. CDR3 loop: CASSPAGTGGDGYTF. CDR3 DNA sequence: TGCGCCAGCAGCCCAGCCGGGACAGGGGGCGATGGCTACACCTTC.